The 31 T cell receptor beta chains reported below all come from one sample, sequenced in a study of blood T cell repertoires in COVID-19. Sequencing used immunoSEQ multiplex PCR; TCRdb keeps in-frame clones, though not all of them. The sample carries under 300,000 clones, roughly 85% recorded once. What was sequenced was peripheral blood. Receptors were obtained from a woman between 25 and 40 years old with active or convalescent COVID-19.

V and J are TRBV25-1 and TRBJ2-1; 9 bases are shared with TRBD2. Germline CDR1 MGHDK, CDR2 SYGVNS. The V and J ends lost 2 bases and 10 bases, in that order; junction bases with no gene match: 9. This CDR3 has 15 amino acids. CDR3: CASSELGSGGREQFF. In DNA, the CDR3 is TGTGCCAGCAGTGAACTGGGTAGCGGGGGACGGGAGCAGTTCTTC.

The chain links TRBV19 to TRBJ1-4, with 7 bases that match TRBD1. Germline loops: CDR1 LNHDA, CDR2 SQIVND (reference sequence). CDR3 size: 15 residues. V trimming: 7 bases; J trimming: 4 bases; junction bases outside the gene matches: 9. CDR3 sequence reads: CASTPLGTVNEKLFF. CDR3 sequence (DNA): TGTGCCAGTACCCCACTCGGGACAGTTAATGAAAAACTGTTTTTT.

The V gene is TRBV6-5, the J gene TRBJ1-1; 8 nucleotides agree with TRBD1. V gave up 6 bases and J gave up 5 bases; unmatched junction bases: 8. The germline CDR1 and CDR2 sequences are MNHEY and SVGAGI. The CDR3 has 14 residues. CDR3 in amino acids: CASSWTGRMTEAFF. For the CDR3, the DNA is TGTGCCAGCAGCTGGACAGGGAGAATGACTGAAGCTTTCTTT.

CDR3 sequence reads: CASSPGTGLRYEQYF. The CDR3, as DNA: TGTGCCAGCTCACCGGGGACAGGCCTGCGATACGAGCAGTACTTC. The genes are TRBV18 and TRBJ2-7, with 8 bases aligning to TRBD1. This CDR3 contains 15 residues. Germline lookup yields CDR1 KGHSH and CDR2 LQKENI. The V gene end was trimmed by 3 bases and the J gene end by 4 bases; junction bases not matched to a gene: 8.

The chain couples TRBV4-2 to TRBJ2-2, with unresolved D. Germline V lookup: CDR1 LGHNA, CDR2 YNFKEQ. Trimming took 1 base from V and 5 from J, leaving 8 bases between them. The CDR3 runs to 14 residues. The CDR3 loop is CASSQAAETGELFF. CDR3 coding DNA: TGTGCCAGCAGCCAAGCCGCAGAAACCGGGGAGCTGTTTTTT.

V usage is TRBV3-1 (or the pseudogene TRBV3-2) and J usage is TRBJ2-2, with D possibly being TRBD2 (6 bases). The CDR3 sequence is 15 residues long. V gave up 4 bases and J gave up 2 bases, with 11 bases separating them. Germline assignment: CDR1 LGHDT and CDR2 YNNKEL (reference sequence). Here the CDR3 reads CASSRGTLNTGELFF. For the CDR3, the DNA is TGTGCCAGCAGCCGCGGGACTCTAAACACCGGGGAGCTGTTTTTT.

The chain carries TRBV27 and TRBJ1-2, with TRBD1 as a possible D gene (5 bases). V lost 6 bases and J lost 4, with 18 bases in between. This CDR3 contains 15 residues. Germline V gene data show CDR1 as MNHEY and CDR2 as SMNVEV (reference sequence). The chain's CDR3 is CASRHPQGIGYGYTF. The CDR3 nucleotides read TGTGCCAGCAGACACCCGCAGGGCATCGGCTATGGCTACACCTTC.

The chain is built from TRBV6-5 and TRBJ1-2; the match to TRBD1 covers 7 bases. There are 16 residues in the CDR3. V was clipped by 2 bases and J by 7 bases; unmatched bases: 13. Looked up from germline, CDR1 is MNHEY and CDR2 is SVGAGI. The CDR3 coding sequence is TGTGCCAGCAGTTACAGGACAGGACTGTGGGTTTCTGGCTACACCTTC. It codes for CASSYRTGLWVSGYTF.

This chain connects TRBV6-6 to TRBJ2-7; 8 bases are a match to TRBD1. V trimming: 0 bases; J trimming: 3 bases; junction bases outside the gene matches: 4. Germline assignment: CDR1 MNHNY and CDR2 SVGAGI (reference sequence). The CDR3 is 15 amino acids. The CDR3 here is CASSYSGQGYYEQYF. The CDR3 nucleotides read TGTGCCAGCAGTTACTCAGGACAGGGATACTACGAGCAGTACTTC.

The chain is built from TRBV7-9 and TRBJ1-3; a weak D match, TRBD1 (5 bases). CDR1 and CDR2 (germline): SEHNR, FQNEAQ (reference sequence). The CDR3 is made up of 14 amino acids. The germline V and J ends were trimmed by 8 bases and 4 bases, with 15 bases remaining between them. The CDR3, as DNA: TGTGCCAGCGGGGGGAGACTGTACGGAAACACCATATATTTT. Its translation is CASGGRLYGNTIYF. The entire variable domain, with the rest obtained from reference TRBV7-9 and TRBJ1-3, is as follows: DTGVSQNPRHKITKRGQNVTFRCDPISEHNRLYWYRQTLGQGPEFLTYFQNEAQLEKSRLLSDRFSAERPKGSFSTLEIQRTEQGDSAMYLCASGGRLYGNTIYFGEGSWLTVV.

This clone has just a few counts. CDR3 loop: CASATGTSYEQYF. CDR3 nucleotides: TGTGCTAGTGCCACAGGGACCTCCTACGAGCAGTACTTC. The chain has TRBV12-5 and TRBJ2-7, with D tentatively TRBD1 (6 bases). CDR3 length: 13 residues. V shed 7 bases and J shed 0 bases, with 10 bases lying between them. Germline V gene sequence: CDR1 LGHNT, CDR2 FRNRAP.

The V call is TRBV6-2 or TRBV6-3, the J call TRBJ1-2; D might be TRBD1 (5 bases). With 4 bases removed from V and 8 bases from J, the gap between germline ends came to 14 bases. The CDR3 sequence is 13 residues long. Germline CDR1 and CDR2: MNHEY and SVGEGT. CDR3 DNA sequence: TGTGCCAGCAGTTCCGGACACTTGGGCGGCTACACCTTC. This codes for CASSSGHLGGYTF.

This chain uses TRBV19 with TRBJ1-5; 7 nucleotides align to TRBD1. The CDR3 is 19 residues long. Per germline, CDR1 LNHDA and CDR2 SQIVND (reference sequence). V trimming: 3 bases; J trimming: 0 bases; junction bases outside the gene matches: 14. CDR3 sequence (DNA): TGTGCCAGTAGTATCCTACCCGGACAGGTTTCATATAGCAATCAGCCCCAGCATTTT. Translating gives CASSILPGQVSYSNQPQHF.

The table lists this clone with a few counts. V usage is TRBV29-1 and J usage is TRBJ1-6; TRBD1 matches 10 bases. The CDR3 is 14 residues long. Germline V lookup: CDR1 SQVTM, CDR2 ANQGSEA. V shed 4 bases, J shed 10 bases, and the junction held 7 bases outside the gene matches. DNA for the CDR3: TGCAGCGTTGCGGGGACAGGGGTTGACTCACCCCTCCACTTT. Amino acid sequence: CSVAGTGVDSPLHF. Drawing the rest from reference TRBV29-1 and TRBJ1-6, the complete variable domain is SAVISQKPSRDICQRGTSLTIQCQVDSQVTMMFWYRQQPGQSLTLIATANQGSEATYESGFVIDKFPISRPNLTFSTLTVSNMSPEDSSIYLCSVAGTGVDSPLHFGNGTRLTVT.

This chain connects TRBV6-6 to TRBJ1-2; D remains ambiguous. Germline V gene sequence: CDR1 MNHNY, CDR2 SVGAGI (reference sequence). CDR3 length equals 13 residues. Trimming removed 0 bases from V and 4 bases from J, with 6 bases in between. The CDR3 loop reads CASSYSSSYGYTF. In nucleotides, the CDR3 is TGTGCCAGCAGTTACTCTTCTAGCTATGGCTACACCTTC.

V usage is TRBV7-3 and J usage is TRBJ1-1, with D possibly matching TRBD1 (5 bases). CDR3 length: 16 residues. The germline gives CDR1 SGHTA, CDR2 FQGTGA. The V end was cut by 6 bases, the J end by 1 base, with 18 bases between. CDR3 region: CASSSSRGSGNTEAFF. Here the CDR3 DNA reads TGTGCCAGCAGTTCAAGTCGGGGGTCAGGGAACACTGAAGCTTTCTTT.

The V and J genes are TRBV4-3 and TRBJ1-6, with D possibly matching TRBD1 (6 bases). Trimming removed 4 bases from V and 5 bases from J, with 15 bases in between. The germline gives CDR1 LGHNA, CDR2 YSLEER. This CDR3 is 16 amino acids long. The CDR3 region is CASSPRVGANNSPLHF. CDR3 DNA: TGCGCCAGCAGCCCTCGGGTGGGGGCCAATAATTCACCCCTCCACTTT.

V and J are TRBV4-1 and TRBJ1-1; D call uncertain. The CDR3 covers 15 residues. Germline CDR1 is MGHRA and CDR2 is YSYEKL. V dropped 4 bases and J dropped 3 bases, with 15 bases sitting between them. CDR3 sequence reads: CASSRQYEVYTEAFF. In nucleotides, the CDR3 is TGCGCCAGCAGCCGGCAATATGAGGTTTACACTGAAGCTTTCTTT.

The CDR3 DNA sequence: TGTGCCAGCAGTCCGACCCGGGTGAACACTGAAGCTTTCTTT. Translating it yields CASSPTRVNTEAFF. The rearrangement uses TRBV6-5 and TRBJ1-1; D unclear. This CDR3 has 14 amino acids. V dropped 5 bases and J dropped 0 bases, with 10 bases sitting between them. Germline V lookup: CDR1 MNHEY, CDR2 SVGAGI.

The chain employs TRBV3-1 (or the pseudogene TRBV3-2) and TRBJ2-7, with TRBD2 matching 11 bases. The junction had 6 bases not matched to a gene; V was cut back by 4 bases and J by 4 bases. The CDR3 is made up of 15 amino acids. Germline V gene sequence: CDR1 LGHDT, CDR2 YNNKEL (reference sequence). Written as DNA, the CDR3 is TGTGCCAGCAGCCTTAGCGGGGGGGCAATTTACGAGCAGTACTTC. It is translated as CASSLSGGAIYEQYF.

This chain links TRBV29-1 with TRBJ1-5; TRBD1 aligns across 11 bases. Germline assignment: CDR1 SQVTM and CDR2 ANQGSEA. The CDR3 covers 14 residues. The V and J ends lost 6 bases and 7 bases, in that order; junction bases with no gene match: 8. CDR3 in DNA: TGCAGCGTGTGGACAGGGGGCTCGCGGCAGCCCCAGCATTTT. Protein sequence: CSVWTGGSRQPQHF.

This chain connects TRBV6-7 to TRBJ1-2; D gene ambiguous. Being an ORF, TRBV6-7 has a function that is uncertain. Trimming took off 0 bases at V and 5 bases at J, with 13 bases between the two ends. The CDR3 spans 15 residues. The CDR3 here is CASSYSKGGLYGYTF. The CDR3 coding sequence is TGTGCCAGCAGTTACTCGAAAGGCGGATTGTATGGCTACACCTTC.

This clone showed up just once. This chain joins TRBV5-4 and TRBJ2-1; D possibly corresponds to TRBD2 (5 bases). Trimming removed 5 bases from V and 1 base from J, with 7 bases in between. CDR1 SGHNT and CDR2 YYREEE come from the germline V gene (reference sequence). The CDR3 is made up of 13 amino acids. Here the CDR3 reads CASSPGSYNEQFF. CDR3 DNA: TGTGCCAGCAGTCCGGGGTCCTACAATGAGCAGTTCTTC.

The chain joins TRBV7-9 to TRBJ2-5; 10 positions match TRBD2. Per germline, CDR1 SEHNR and CDR2 FQNEAQ (reference sequence). V lost 5 bases, J lost 4 bases, and 7 bases stayed unmatched. The CDR3 extends over 15 amino acids. The CDR3 reads CASSPSSGGLETQYF. The CDR3 nucleotides read TGTGCCAGCAGCCCCTCTAGCGGGGGATTAGAGACCCAGTACTTC.

The gene calls are TRBV5-6 and TRBJ1-1, with unresolved D. The CDR3 is made up of 13 amino acids. V was trimmed by 0 bases and J by 3 bases, leaving 6 bases between them. Germline lookup yields CDR1 SGHDT and CDR2 YYEEEE. The CDR3 DNA sequence: TGTGCCAGCAGCTTGGCGCCAGACACTGAAGCTTTCTTT. Protein: CASSLAPDTEAFF.

This clone was seen more than once but under ten times. The chain has TRBV5-1 and TRBJ2-7; 13 bases match TRBD2. Germline loops: CDR1 SGHRS, CDR2 YFSETQ. The CDR3 has 15 amino acids. J was trimmed by 3 bases and V by 6 bases; bases with no gene match: 6. The CDR3 DNA sequence: TGCGCCAGCAAGCCCGGGACTAGCGGGGACTACGAGCAGTACTTC. Translation: CASKPGTSGDYEQYF.

The chain is built from TRBV9 and TRBJ1-6; 8 bases fit TRBD1. V trimming: 4 bases; J trimming: 10 bases; junction bases outside the gene matches: 13. Germline loops: CDR1 SGDLS, CDR2 YYNGEE. The CDR3 covers 16 residues. The CDR3 sequence is CASSPDPGGLGSPLHF. Written as DNA, the CDR3 is TGTGCCAGCAGCCCAGACCCAGGGGGCTTAGGATCACCCCTCCACTTT.

The rearrangement uses TRBV7-9 and TRBJ1-2; the D is unclear. The V end lost 1 base, the J end lost 5 bases, and 11 bases lay between the germline ends. Germline CDR1 SEHNR, CDR2 FQNEAQ (reference sequence). CDR3 length: 14 residues. DNA of the CDR3: TGTGCCAGCAGCTTAGGACCGGCGGCATATGGCTACACCTTC. This sequence encodes CASSLGPAAYGYTF.

The V call is TRBV18, the J call TRBJ2-1, with D uncertain. V shed 6 bases and J shed 7 bases, with 16 bases lying between them. In germline, CDR1 is KGHSH, CDR2 LQKENI. CDR3 length: 14 amino acids. The chain's CDR3 is CASSPQYSRNEQFF. The CDR3 coding sequence is TGTGCCAGCTCCCCCCAGTATTCGAGGAATGAGCAGTTCTTC. Combining the CDR3 with reference TRBV18 and TRBJ2-1 gives the whole variable domain NAGVMQNPRHLVRRRGQEARLRCSPMKGHSHVYWYRQLPEEGLKFMVYLQKENIIDESGMPKERFSAEFPKEGPSILRIQQVVRGDSAAYFCASSPQYSRNEQFFGPGTRLTVL.

The rearrangement links TRBV19 to TRBJ1-1, with TRBD1 as a possible D gene (5 bases). Germline V lookup: CDR1 LNHDA, CDR2 SQIVND (reference sequence). Between the trimmed V and J ends, which lost 4 bases and 10 bases, there was a span of 13 bases. The CDR3 runs to 12 residues. Here the CDR3 DNA reads TGTGCCAGTAGTACACCAGGGTTAGGAGCTTTCTTT. Amino acids: CASSTPGLGAFF.

The gene calls are TRBV19 and TRBJ1-1; D not resolved. Trimming took off 2 bases at V and 1 base at J, with 14 bases between the two ends. This CDR3 region has 16 residues. The germline gives CDR1 LNHDA, CDR2 SQIVND (reference sequence). CDR3: CASSIIGRRGNTEAFF. CDR3 DNA sequence: TGTGCCAGTAGTATAATCGGTAGGCGGGGGAACACTGAAGCTTTCTTT. The full variable domain, in which reference TRBV19 and TRBJ1-1 provide the parts outside the CDR3, is DGGITQSPKYLFRKEGQNVTLSCEQNLNHDAMYWYRQDPGQGLRLIYYSQIVNDFQKGDIAEGYSVSREKKESFPLTVTSAQKNPTAFYLCASSIIGRRGNTEAFFGQGTRLTVV.